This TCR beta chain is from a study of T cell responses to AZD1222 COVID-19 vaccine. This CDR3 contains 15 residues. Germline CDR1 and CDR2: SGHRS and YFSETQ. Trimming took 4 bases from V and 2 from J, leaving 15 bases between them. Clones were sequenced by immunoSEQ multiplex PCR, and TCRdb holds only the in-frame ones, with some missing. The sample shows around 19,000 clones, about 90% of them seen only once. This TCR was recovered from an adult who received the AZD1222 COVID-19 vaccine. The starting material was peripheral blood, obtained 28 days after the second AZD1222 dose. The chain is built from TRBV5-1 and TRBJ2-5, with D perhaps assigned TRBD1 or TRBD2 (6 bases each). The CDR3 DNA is TGCGCCAGCAGCGAAACGAGGGGGAGGCAAGAGACCCAGTACTTC. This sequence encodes CASSETRGRQETQYF.